This T cell receptor (beta chain) was recorded in a study of HIV-infected children after antiretroviral therapy interruption. As for the study in general: Weeks 0, 12, interruption end (24 or 48), and about 3 years post-study gave interruption-arm samples. Study observations and caveats: Naive CD4+ CDR3 sharing between time points fell after interruption began.

As to treatment: PENTA 11 planned treatment interruption arm or continuous ART arm. Participants had taken at least three-drug ART for at least 24 weeks. At least 5 million viable PBMCs were required per cryopreserved sample. Trimming left V 6 bases short and J 0 bases short, with 20 bases between. CDR1 and CDR2 from the germline V gene are MDHEN and SYDVKM. CDR3 length equals 17 residues. This clonotype was seen many times. Its antigen is unidentified. RNA-based 3' RACE libraries used unique molecular identifiers. TCRdb itself ran the 3' RACE reads through MiXCR, one entry per CDR3 protein. The sample holds about 83,000 distinct CDR3 sequences, less than 7% seen once.

The sequences come from CD45RA+ CD4+ T cells from PBMCs, pooled from several time points, collected from a donor given antiretroviral therapy, either interrupted or continuous. Stated subset: naive CD4+ CD45RA+ CD45RO- T cells. The chain carries TRBV28 and TRBJ1-1, with D perhaps TRBD1 (6 bases). This TCR came from a pool of human donors with HIV. CDR3 residues: CASRIQGWGRLNTEAFF. CDR3 DNA: TGTGCCAGCAGAATCCAGGGTTGGGGGCGATTGAACACTGAAGCTTTCTTT.